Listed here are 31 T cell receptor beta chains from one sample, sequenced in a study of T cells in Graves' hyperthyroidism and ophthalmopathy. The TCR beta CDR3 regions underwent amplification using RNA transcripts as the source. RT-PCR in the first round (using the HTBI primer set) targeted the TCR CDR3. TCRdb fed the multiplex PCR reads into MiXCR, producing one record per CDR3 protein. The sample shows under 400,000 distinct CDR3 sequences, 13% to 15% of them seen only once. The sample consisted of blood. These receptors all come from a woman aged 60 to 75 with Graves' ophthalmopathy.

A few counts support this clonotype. The CDR3 sequence is CASSLILGQLFF. CDR3 coding DNA: TGTGCCAGCAGTTTAATTCTTGGACAGCTGTTTTTT. The chain has TRBV27 and TRBJ2-2; D gene uncertain. Between the trimmed V and J ends, which lost 2 bases and 12 bases, there was a span of 10 bases. The length of the CDR3 is 12 residues. The germline V gene has CDR1 MNHEY and CDR2 SMNVEV (reference sequence).

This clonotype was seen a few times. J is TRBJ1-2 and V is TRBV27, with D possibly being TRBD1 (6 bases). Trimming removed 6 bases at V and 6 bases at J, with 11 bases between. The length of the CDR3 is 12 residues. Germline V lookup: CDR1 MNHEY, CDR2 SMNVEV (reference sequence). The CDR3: CASRDSMDGYTF. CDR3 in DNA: TGTGCCAGCAGGGACAGTATGGATGGCTACACCTTC.

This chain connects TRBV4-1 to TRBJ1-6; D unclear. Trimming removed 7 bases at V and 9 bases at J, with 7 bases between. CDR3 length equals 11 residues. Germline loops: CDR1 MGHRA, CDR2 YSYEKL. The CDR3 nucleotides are TGCGCCAGCAACCAGAGTTCACCCCTCCACTTT. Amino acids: CASNQSSPLHF.

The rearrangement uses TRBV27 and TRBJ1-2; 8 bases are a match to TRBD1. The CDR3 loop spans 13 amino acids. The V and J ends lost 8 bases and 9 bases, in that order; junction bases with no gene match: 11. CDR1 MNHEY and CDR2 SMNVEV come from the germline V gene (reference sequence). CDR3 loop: CASSGGTGIRYTF. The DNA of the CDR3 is TGTGCCAGCTCGGGGGGGACAGGTATTCGCTACACCTTC.

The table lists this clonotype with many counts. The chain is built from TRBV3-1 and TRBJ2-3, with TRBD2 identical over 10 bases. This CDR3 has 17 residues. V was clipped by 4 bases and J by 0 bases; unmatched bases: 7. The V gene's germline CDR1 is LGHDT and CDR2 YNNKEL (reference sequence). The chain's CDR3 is CASSRNSGGSSTDTQYF. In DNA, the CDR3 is TGTGCCAGCAGCCGGAATAGCGGGGGGTCTAGCACAGATACGCAGTATTTT.

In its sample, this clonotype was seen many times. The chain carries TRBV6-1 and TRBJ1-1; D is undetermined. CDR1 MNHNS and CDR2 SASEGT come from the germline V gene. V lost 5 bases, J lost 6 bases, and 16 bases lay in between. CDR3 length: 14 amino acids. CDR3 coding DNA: TGTGCCAGCAGTTCCCATGAAGTCGGCGCTGAAGCTTTCTTT. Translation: CASSSHEVGAEAFF.

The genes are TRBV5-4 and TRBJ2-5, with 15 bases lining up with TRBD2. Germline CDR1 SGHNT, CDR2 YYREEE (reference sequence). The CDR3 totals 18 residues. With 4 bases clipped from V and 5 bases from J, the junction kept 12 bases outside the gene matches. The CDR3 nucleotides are TGTGCCAGCAGCCCGGGGACTAGCGGGAGGCTACACAGGGAGACCCAGTACTTC. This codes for CASSPGTSGRLHRETQYF.

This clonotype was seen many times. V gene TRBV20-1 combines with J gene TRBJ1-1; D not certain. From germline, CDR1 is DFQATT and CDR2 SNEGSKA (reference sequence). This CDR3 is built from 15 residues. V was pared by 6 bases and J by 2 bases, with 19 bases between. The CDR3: CSARPASQANTEAFF. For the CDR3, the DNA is TGCAGTGCGAGACCGGCTTCGCAAGCCAACACTGAAGCTTTCTTT.

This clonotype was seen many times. In DNA, the CDR3 is TGTGCCAGCAGACGACTCAATGAGCAGTTCTTC. Translation: CASRRLNEQFF. The V call is TRBV28, the J call TRBJ2-1; D is unclear. CDR1 is MDHEN, CDR2 SYDVKM, per germline. The V end lost 6 bases, the J end lost 6 bases, and 6 bases lay between the germline ends. This CDR3 comprises 11 residues.

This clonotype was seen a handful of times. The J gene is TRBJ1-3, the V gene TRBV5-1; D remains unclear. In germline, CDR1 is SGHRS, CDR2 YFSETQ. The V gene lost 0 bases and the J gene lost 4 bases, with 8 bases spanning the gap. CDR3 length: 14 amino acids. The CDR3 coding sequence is TGCGCCAGCAGCTTGGTAGGCGGCGGAAACACCATATATTTT. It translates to CASSLVGGGNTIYF.

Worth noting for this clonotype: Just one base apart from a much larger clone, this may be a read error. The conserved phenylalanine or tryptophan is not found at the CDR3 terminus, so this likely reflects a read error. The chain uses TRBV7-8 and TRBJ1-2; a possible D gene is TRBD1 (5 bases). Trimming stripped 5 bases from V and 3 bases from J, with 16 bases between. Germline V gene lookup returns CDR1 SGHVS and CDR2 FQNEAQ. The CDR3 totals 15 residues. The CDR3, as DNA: TGTGCCAGCAGCCCCTTAGGGGCTGCTGACTATGGCTACACCCTC. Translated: CASSPLGAADYGYTL.

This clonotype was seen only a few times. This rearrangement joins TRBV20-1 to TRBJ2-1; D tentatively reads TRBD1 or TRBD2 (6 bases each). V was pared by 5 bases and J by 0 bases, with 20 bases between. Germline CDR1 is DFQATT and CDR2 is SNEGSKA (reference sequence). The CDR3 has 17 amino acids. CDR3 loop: CSALDSLRGVSYNEQFF. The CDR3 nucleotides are TGCAGTGCTCTGGACTCCCTAAGGGGGGTCTCCTACAATGAGCAGTTCTTC.

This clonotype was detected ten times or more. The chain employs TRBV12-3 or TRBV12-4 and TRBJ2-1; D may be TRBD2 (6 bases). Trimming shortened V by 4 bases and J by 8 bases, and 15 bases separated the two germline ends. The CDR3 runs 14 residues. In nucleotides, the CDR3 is TGTGCCAGCAGTTCCACGAGGGAGGAGGATGAGCAGTTCTTC. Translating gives CASSSTREEDEQFF.

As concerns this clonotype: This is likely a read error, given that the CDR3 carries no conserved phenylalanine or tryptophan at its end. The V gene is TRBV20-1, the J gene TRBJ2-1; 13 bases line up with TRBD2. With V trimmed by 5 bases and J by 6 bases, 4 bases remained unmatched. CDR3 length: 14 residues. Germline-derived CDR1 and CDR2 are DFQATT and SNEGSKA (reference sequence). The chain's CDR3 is CSAELAGGVNEQFS. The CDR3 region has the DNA TGCAGTGCTGAACTAGCGGGAGGGGTCAATGAGCAGTTCTCC.

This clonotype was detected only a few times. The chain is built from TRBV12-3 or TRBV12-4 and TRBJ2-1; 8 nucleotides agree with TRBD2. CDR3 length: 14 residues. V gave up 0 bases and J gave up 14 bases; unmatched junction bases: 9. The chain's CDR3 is CASSLAAGVFQEFF. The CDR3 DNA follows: TGTGCCAGCAGTTTAGCAGCGGGAGTCTTCCAGGAGTTCTTC.

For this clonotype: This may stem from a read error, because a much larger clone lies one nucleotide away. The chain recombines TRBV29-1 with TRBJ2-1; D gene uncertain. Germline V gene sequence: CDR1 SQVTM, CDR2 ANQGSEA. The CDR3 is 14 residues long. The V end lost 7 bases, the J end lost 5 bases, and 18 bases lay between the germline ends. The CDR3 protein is CSGVPRTRNNEQFF. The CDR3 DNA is TGCAGCGGCGTTCCAAGGACCAGAAACAATGAGCAGTTCTTC.

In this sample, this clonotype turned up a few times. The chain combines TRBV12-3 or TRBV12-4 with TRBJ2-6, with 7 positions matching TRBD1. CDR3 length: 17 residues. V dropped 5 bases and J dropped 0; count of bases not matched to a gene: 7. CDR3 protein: CASSPWTGSSGANVLTF. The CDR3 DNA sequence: TGTGCCAGCAGTCCTTGGACAGGTAGCTCTGGGGCCAACGTCCTGACTTTC.

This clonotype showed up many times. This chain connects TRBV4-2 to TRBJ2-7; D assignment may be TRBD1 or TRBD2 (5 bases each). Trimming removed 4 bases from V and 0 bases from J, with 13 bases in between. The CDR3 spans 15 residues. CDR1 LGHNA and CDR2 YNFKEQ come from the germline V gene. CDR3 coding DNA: TGTGCCAGCAGCCTACCGGGGCCAAGCTCCTACGAGCAGTACTTC. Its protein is CASSLPGPSSYEQYF.

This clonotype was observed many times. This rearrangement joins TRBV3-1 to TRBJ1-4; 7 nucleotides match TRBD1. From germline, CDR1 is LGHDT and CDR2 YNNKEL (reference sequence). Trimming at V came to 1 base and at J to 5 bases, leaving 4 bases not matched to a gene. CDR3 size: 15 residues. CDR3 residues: CASSQAGTANEKLFF. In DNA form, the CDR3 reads TGTGCCAGCAGCCAAGCCGGGACAGCGAATGAAAAACTGTTTTTT.

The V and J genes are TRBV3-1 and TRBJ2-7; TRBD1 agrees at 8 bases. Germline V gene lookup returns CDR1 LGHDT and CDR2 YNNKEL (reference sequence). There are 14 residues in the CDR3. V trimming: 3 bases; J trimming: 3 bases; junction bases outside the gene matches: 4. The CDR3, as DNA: TGTGCCAGCAGCCACCGGACAGGGTACTACGAGCAGTACTTC. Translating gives CASSHRTGYYEQYF.

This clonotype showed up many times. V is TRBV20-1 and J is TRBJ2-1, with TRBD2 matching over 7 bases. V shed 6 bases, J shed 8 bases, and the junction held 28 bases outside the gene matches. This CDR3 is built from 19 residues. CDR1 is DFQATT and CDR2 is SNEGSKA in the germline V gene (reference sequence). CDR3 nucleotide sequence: TGCAGTGCAGTACTCCCTCTGGCTAGCGGTATACCCCTAGCGGATGAGCAGTTCTTC. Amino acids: CSAVLPLASGIPLADEQFF.

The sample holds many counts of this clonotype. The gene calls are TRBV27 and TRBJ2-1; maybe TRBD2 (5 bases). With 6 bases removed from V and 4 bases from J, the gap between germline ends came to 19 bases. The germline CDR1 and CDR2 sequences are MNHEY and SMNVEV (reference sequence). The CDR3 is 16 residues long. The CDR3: CASSTFARGNYNEQFF. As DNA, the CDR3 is TGTGCCAGCAGCACCTTTGCCCGGGGAAATTACAATGAGCAGTTCTTC.

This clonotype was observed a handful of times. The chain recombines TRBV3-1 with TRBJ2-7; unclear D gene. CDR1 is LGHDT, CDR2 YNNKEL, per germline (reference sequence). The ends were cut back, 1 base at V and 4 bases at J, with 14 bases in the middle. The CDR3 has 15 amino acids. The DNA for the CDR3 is TGTGCCAGCAGCCAAGGTGTGCCAGGTGGGTACGAGCAGTACTTC. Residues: CASSQGVPGGYEQYF.

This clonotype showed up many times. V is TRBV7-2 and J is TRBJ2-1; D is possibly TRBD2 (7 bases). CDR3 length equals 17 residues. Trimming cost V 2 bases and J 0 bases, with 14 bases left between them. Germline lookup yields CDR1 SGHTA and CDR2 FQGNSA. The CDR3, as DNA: TGTGCCAGCAGCTTATTTGGGGGGGCCCCCTCCTACAATGAGCAGTTCTTC. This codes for CASSLFGGAPSYNEQFF.

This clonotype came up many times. The CDR3 loop reads CASSSRTSGMVTDTQYF. CDR3 nucleotides: TGTGCCAGCAGCTCGAGGACTAGCGGGATGGTGACAGATACGCAGTATTTT. The V gene is TRBV7-9, the J gene TRBJ2-3, with TRBD2 identical over 12 bases. The length of the CDR3 is 17 residues. The ends lost 4 bases at V and 3 bases at J; junction bases unmatched: 8. Germline V gene sequence: CDR1 SEHNR, CDR2 FQNEAQ (reference sequence).

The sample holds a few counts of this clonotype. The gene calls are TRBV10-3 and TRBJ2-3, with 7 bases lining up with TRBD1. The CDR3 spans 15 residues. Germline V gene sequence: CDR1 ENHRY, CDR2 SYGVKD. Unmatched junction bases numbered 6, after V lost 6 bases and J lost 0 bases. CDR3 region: CAISDRDPSTDTQYF. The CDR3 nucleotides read TGTGCCATCAGCGACAGGGACCCTAGCACAGATACGCAGTATTTT.

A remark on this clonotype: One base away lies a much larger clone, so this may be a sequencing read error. The CDR3 sequence: CASAVRGNTGELFF. The DNA for the CDR3 is TGTGCCTCAGCCGTGCGGGGTAACACCGGGGAGCTGTTTTTT. V is TRBV2 and J is TRBJ2-2; a possible D gene is TRBD2 (6 bases). This CDR3 has 14 residues. Between the trimmed V and J ends, which lost 11 bases and 2 bases, there was a span of 15 bases. Germline CDR1 SNHLY, CDR2 FYNNEI.

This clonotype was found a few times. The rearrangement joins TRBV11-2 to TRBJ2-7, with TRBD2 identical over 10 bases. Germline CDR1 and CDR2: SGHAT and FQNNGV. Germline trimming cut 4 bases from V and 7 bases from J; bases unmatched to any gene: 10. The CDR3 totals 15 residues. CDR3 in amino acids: CASSYYGLAVGEQYF. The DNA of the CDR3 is TGTGCCAGCAGCTACTACGGACTAGCGGTGGGGGAGCAGTACTTC.

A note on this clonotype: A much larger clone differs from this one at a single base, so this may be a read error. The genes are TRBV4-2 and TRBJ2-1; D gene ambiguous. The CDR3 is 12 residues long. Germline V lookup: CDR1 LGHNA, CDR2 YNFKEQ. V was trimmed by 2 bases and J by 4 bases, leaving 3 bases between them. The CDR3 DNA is TGTGCCAGCAGCCAACAATACAATGAGCAGTTCTTC. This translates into CASSQQYNEQFF.

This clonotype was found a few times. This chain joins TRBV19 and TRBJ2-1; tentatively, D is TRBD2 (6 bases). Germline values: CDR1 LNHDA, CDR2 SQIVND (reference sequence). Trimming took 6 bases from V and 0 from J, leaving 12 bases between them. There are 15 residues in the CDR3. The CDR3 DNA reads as TGTGCCAGTAGCATATCGGACTACTCCTACAATGAGCAGTTCTTC. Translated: CASSISDYSYNEQFF.

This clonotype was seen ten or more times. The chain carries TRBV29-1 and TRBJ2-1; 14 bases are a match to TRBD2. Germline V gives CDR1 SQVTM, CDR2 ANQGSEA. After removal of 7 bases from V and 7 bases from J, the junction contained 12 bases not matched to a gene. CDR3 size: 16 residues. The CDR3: CSELPGTSGSMNEQFF. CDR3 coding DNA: TGCAGCGAGCTCCCCGGGACTAGCGGGAGTATGAATGAGCAGTTCTTC.